This T cell receptor beta chain was recovered during a study of molecular identifiers for immune sequencing clone quantification (dated by TCRdb to 2017 to 2018). Study-level background: For a replicate experiment, RNA from about 20,000 or 100,000 naive CD8 T cells was divided into five aliquots, of which four were sequenced. The study was a methods study using CD8 T cells to benchmark molecular-identifier clustering-based TCR repertoire sequencing (MIDCIRS) and TCR RNA copy counting.

Libraries of naive CD8 T cells were built from anywhere between about 17,000 and 1,000,000 sorted cells, with 10%, 30% or 50% of the purified RNA used. Naive CD8 T cells, defined as CD8+CD4-CCR7+CD45RA+, were FACS-sorted into RLT Plus buffer on a BD FACSAria II. Detection sensitivity was tested by spiking Jurkat RNA equal to 9 to 10 TCR copies' worth into samples containing about 19,000-1,000,000 naive CD8 T cells. Enrichment of CD8 T cells was done with RosetteSep CD8+ T Cell Enrichment Cocktail plus Ficoll-Paque, and ACK red cell lysis came afterward. Results and caveats for the whole study, not just this receptor: Identical TCR molecules sharing a barcode could cause highly expanded clone sizes to be underestimated. A single cell's worth of spiked-in Jurkat TCR RNA was reported detectable even among around 970,000 naive CD8 T cells. The naive libraries included spiked-in Jurkat TCR RNA (about ten copies' worth), and this Jurkat TCR RNA is not part of the donor repertoire. Without barcode sub-clustering, chimeric consensus sequences inflated TCR diversity; chimeras reached as high as 47%. Modeling indicated 2.5 to 3 TCR RNA copies recovered per cell, compared with approximately 10 by digital PCR, which implies a capture efficiency of about 31%. In CMV-specific effector cells, over 99% of molecules were held by clones above 20 RNA copies, whereas under 1% of molecules were held by such clones in naive cells.

This clonotype showed up many times. No antigen is known for it. Base qualities are not recorded, but no much larger clone differs from it by a single base. The library was prepared using PCR. The run used an Illumina HiSeq 4000. Preparation of bulk TCR libraries followed a previously described approach, with the TCR primers listed in Table S5. Purification of total RNA was performed with the Qiagen AllPrep DNA/RNA kit. Before analysis, reads from multiple sequencing runs of one library were combined. Turning to the authors' computational methods: Reads were retained only if their TCR constant sequence matched exactly, and those retained reads were trimmed to 150 nt and grouped according to their 12-nt molecular barcodes. Reads within each barcode group were sub-clustered using a 15% Levenshtein threshold, and quality-weighted consensus sequences were constructed for each RNA molecule. Non-functional sequences were excluded, and lower-count sequences lying one edit away from another sequence were also excluded. Based on fitting two negative binomial distributions, any barcode sub-cluster with under 20% of the maximum read count was discarded. The raw public reads went through TCRdb reprocessing: fastp at Q25, MiXCR clone calling, in-frame beta chains kept. Each entry is one CDR3 protein sequence, shown with its most common DNA and genes. The V and J calls shown here were made by TCRdb, not taken from the authors' results. Counted in this sample were more than 50,000 distinct CDR3 sequences; roughly a fifth of them appeared once. The top ten clones comprise approximately 1.5% of the sample.

The germline V gene (reference sequence) sets CDR1 to LNHDA and CDR2 to SQIVND. Relative to germline, V is 10 bases shorter and J is 8 bases shorter, with 31 bases between their ends. The CDR3 sequence holds 17 residues, the cysteine and phenylalanine included. CDR3 DNA is the only sequence kept; it has 51 bases, read in frame from the first base. The TCR originated in a human donor in good health. Some libraries in this study had Jurkat cell RNA spiked in. Sequences were obtained from naive CD8+ T cells from blood, with Jurkat cell RNA spiked in. The sample's cell subset or site, from its label and the paper: FACS-sorted CD8+CD4-CCR7+CD45RA+ naive T cells. Recombination joined TRBV19 with TRBJ2-3; the D gene could be either TRBD1 or TRBD2, each agreeing at 6 bases. The CDR3 corresponds to CATVREHRVRGRVTQYF. At the DNA level, the sequence is TGTGCCACGGTTCGGGAGCACAGGGTACGGGGCAGGGTTACGCAGTATTTT.